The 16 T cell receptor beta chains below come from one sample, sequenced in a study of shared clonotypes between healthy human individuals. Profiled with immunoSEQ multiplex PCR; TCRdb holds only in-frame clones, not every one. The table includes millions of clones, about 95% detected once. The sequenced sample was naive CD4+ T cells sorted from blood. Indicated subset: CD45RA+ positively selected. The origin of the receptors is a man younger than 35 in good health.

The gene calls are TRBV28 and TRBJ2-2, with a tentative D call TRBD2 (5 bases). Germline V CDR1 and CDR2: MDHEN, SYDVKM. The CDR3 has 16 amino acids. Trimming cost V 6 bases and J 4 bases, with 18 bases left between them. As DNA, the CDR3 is TGTGCCAGCAGGTCGGGTAGCGAACGGGGCACCGGGGAGCTGTTTTTT. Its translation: CASRSGSERGTGELFF.

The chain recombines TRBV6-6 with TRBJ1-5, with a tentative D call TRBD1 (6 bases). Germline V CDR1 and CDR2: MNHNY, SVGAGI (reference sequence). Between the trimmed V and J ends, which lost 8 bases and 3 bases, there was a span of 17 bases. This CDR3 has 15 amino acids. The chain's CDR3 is CASGGGNYVNQPQHF. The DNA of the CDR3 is TGTGCCAGCGGGGGGGGCAATTATGTCAATCAGCCCCAGCATTTT.

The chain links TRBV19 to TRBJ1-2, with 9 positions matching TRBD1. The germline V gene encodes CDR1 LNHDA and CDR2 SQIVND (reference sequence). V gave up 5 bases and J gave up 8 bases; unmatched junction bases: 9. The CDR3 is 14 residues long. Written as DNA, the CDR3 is TGTGCCAGTAGTCCACAGGGGGCTGGTGCCGGCTACACCTTC. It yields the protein CASSPQGAGAGYTF.

The CDR3 spells CASSTRLAGLYEQYF. CDR3 nucleotide sequence: TGTGCCAGCAGCACCCGACTAGCGGGACTGTACGAGCAGTACTTC. The chain combines TRBV11-2 with TRBJ2-7; 11 bases are a match to TRBD2. Germline loops: CDR1 SGHAT, CDR2 FQNNGV. J was trimmed by 4 bases and V by 5 bases; bases with no gene match: 7. CDR3 length equals 15 residues. The variable domain in full, with the rest retrieved from reference TRBV11-2 and TRBJ2-7, is EAGVAQSPRYKIIEKRQSVAFWCNPISGHATLYWYQQILGQGPKLLIQFQNNGVVDDSQLPKDRFSAERLKGVDSTLKIQPAKLEDSAVYLCASSTRLAGLYEQYFGPGTRLTVT.

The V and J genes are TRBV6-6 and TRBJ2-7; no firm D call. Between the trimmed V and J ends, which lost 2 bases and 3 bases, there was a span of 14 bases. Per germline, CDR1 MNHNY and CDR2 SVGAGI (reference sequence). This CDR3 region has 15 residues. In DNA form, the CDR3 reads TGTGCCAGCAGTTACCGTGGCGTAGGGATCTACGAGCAGTACTTC. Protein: CASSYRGVGIYEQYF.

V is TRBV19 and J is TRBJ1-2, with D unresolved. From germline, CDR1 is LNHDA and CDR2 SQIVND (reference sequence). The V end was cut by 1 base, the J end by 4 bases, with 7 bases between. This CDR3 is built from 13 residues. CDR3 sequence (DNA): TGTGCCAGTAGTATAGGCCAGATCTATGGCTACACCTTC. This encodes CASSIGQIYGYTF.

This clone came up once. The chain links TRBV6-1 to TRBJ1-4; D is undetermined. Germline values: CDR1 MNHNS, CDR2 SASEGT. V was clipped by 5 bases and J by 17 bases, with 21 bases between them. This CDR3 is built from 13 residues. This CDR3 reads CASSRTVLEWIFF. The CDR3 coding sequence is TGTGCCAGCAGTCGGACTGTTTTGGAGTGGATTTTTTTT.

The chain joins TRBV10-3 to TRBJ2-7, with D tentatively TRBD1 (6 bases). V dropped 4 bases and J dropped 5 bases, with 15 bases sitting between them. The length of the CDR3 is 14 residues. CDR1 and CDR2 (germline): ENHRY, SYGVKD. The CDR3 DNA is TGTGCCATCAGTGGGCAGGGGCCAAGAAACGAGCAGTACTTC. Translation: CAISGQGPRNEQYF.

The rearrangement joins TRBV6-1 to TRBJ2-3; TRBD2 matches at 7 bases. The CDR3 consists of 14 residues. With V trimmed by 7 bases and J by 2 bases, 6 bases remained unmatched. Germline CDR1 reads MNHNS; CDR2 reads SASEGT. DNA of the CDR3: TGTGCCAGCAAGTACAGCGGGGCCACAGATACGCAGTATTTT. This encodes CASKYSGATDTQYF.

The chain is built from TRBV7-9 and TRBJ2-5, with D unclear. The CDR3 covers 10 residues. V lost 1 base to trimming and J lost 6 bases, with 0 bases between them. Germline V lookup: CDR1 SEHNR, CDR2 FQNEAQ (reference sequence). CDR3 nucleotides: TGTGCCAGCAGCTTAGAGACCCAGTACTTC. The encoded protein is CASSLETQYF.

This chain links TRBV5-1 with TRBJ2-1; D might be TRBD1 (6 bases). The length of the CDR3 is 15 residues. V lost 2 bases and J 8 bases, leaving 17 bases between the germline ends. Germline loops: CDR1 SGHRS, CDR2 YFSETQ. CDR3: CASSLAGARGDEQFF. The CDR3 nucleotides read TGCGCCAGCAGCTTAGCAGGGGCCCGTGGGGATGAGCAGTTCTTC.

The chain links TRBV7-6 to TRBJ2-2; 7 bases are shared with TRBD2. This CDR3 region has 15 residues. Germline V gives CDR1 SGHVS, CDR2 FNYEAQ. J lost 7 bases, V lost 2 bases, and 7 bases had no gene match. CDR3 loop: CASSLRDQRGGELFF. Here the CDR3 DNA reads TGTGCCAGCAGCTTAAGGGACCAGCGGGGCGGGGAGCTGTTTTTT.

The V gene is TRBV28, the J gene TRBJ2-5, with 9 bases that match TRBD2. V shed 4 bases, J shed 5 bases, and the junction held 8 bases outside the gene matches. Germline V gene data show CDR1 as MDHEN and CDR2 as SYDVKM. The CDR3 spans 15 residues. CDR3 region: CASSSAGGGAETQYF. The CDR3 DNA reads TGTGCCAGCAGTTCAGCTGGCGGGGGGGCCGAGACCCAGTACTTC.

The CDR3 sequence: CASSQDWGSGTTQYF. The CDR3 region has the DNA TGCGCCAGCAGCCAAGATTGGGGTAGCGGGACCACCCAGTACTTC. The chain has TRBV4-3 and TRBJ2-7; 8 bases align to TRBD2. Germline V lookup: CDR1 LGHNA, CDR2 YSLEER. The J segment lost 10 bases and the V segment lost 0 bases, leaving 11 bases of the junction unmatched. The CDR3 has 15 residues.

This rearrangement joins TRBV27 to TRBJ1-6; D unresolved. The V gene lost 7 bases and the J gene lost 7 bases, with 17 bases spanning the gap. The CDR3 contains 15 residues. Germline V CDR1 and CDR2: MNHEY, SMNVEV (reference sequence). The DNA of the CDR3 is TGTGCCAGCAACACCCCGGGCCTCGGCAATTCACCCCTCCACTTT. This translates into CASNTPGLGNSPLHF.

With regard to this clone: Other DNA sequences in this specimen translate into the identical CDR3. The DNA of the CDR3 is TGCGCCAGCAGCTCTGGACTAGCGGGTGAGACCCAGTACTTC. This codes for CASSSGLAGETQYF. The chain employs TRBV5-1 and TRBJ2-5, with TRBD2 matching over 11 bases. Germline CDR1 SGHRS, CDR2 YFSETQ. The CDR3 consists of 14 residues. With V trimmed by 3 bases and J by 5 bases, 3 bases remained unmatched.